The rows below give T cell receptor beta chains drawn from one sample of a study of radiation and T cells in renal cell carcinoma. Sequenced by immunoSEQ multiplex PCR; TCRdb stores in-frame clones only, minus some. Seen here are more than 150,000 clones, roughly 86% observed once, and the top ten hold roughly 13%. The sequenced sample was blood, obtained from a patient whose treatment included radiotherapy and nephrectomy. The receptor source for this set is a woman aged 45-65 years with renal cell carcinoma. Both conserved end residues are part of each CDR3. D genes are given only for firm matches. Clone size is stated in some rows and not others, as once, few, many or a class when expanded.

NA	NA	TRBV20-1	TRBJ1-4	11	CSAEEAEKLFF	TGCAGTGCTGAGGAGGCGGAAAAACTGTTTTTT
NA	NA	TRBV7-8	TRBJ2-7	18	CASSLESRVVVDVPEQYF	TGTGCCAGCAGCTTAGAGAGTCGGGTCGTAGTCGACGTGCCCGAGCAGTACTTC
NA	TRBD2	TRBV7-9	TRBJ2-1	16	CASSRSGGARYNEQFF	TGTGCCAGCAGCCGAAGCGGGGGGGCCAGGTACAATGAGCAGTTCTTC
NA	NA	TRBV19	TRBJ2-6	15	CASSTTFSGANVLTF	TGTGCCAGTAGTACCACGTTCTCTGGGGCCAACGTCCTGACTTTC
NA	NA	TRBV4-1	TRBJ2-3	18	CASSQDLVGLPSTDTQYF	TGCGCCAGCAGCCAAGATCTGGTAGGACTACCTAGCACAGATACGCAGTATTTT
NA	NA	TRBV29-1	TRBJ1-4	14	CSARPGRNDGKLFF	TGCAGCGCCCGCCCGGGTCGGAACGACGGAAAACTGTTTTTT
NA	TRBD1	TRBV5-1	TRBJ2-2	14	CASSKSTGAGELFF	TGCGCCAGCAGCAAATCTACAGGGGCCGGGGAGCTGTTTTTT
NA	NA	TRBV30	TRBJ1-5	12	CAWSGSNQPQHF	TGTGCCTGGAGTGGGTCAAATCAGCCCCAGCATTTT
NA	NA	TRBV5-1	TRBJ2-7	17	CASSLDLGPGASYEQYF	TGCGCCAGCAGCTTGGATCTCGGGCCAGGGGCTTCCTACGAGCAGTACTTC
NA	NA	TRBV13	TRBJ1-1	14	CASSLGGMNTEAFF	TGTGCCAGCAGCTTAGGAGGAATGAACACTGAAGCTTTCTTT
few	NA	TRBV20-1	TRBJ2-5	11	CSAGGPETQYF	TGCAGTGCTGGGGGGCCGGAGACCCAGTACTTC
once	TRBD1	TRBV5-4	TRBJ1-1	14	CASSRTGMNTEAFF	TGTGCCAGCAGCCGGACAGGCATGAACACTGAAGCTTTCTTT
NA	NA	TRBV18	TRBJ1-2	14	CASSQGVSNYGYTF	TGTGCCAGCTCACAGGGGGTATCTAACTATGGCTACACCTTC
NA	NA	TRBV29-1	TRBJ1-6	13	CSVREGSDSPLHF	TGCAGCGTCAGGGAGGGGAGTGATTCACCCCTCCACTTT
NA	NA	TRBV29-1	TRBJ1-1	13	CSVSRGGSTEAFF	TGCAGCGTTTCCCGAGGCGGTTCCACTGAAGCTTTCTTT
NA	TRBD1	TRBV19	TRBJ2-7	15	CASSIEVDRAYEQYF	TGTGCCAGTAGTATAGAAGTGGACAGGGCCTACGAGCAGTACTTC
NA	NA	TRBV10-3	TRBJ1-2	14	CAISESLGDYGYTF	TGTGCCATCAGTGAGTCCCTAGGGGACTATGGCTACACCTTC
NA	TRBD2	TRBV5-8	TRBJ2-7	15	CASSLEGLGSYEQYF	TGTGCCAGCAGCTTGGAGGGACTAGGTTCCTACGAGCAGTACTTC
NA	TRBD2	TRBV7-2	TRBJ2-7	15	CASSLAAGGPYEQYF	TGTGCCAGCAGCTTAGCAGCGGGGGGACCCTACGAGCAGTACTTC
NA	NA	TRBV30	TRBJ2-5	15	CAWSPGGRNQETQYF	TGTGCCTGGAGTCCCGGCGGGCGTAACCAAGAGACCCAGTACTTC
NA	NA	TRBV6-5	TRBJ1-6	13	CASSWGPNSPLHF	TGTGCCAGCAGTTGGGGACCTAATTCACCCCTCCACTTT
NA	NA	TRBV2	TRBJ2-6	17	CASTGGKGRSGANVLTF	TGTGCCAGCACTGGGGGCAAAGGCAGGTCTGGGGCCAACGTCCTGACTTTC
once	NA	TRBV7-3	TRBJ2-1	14	CASSSVSGDYEQFF	TGTGCCAGCAGCTCGGTTTCGGGGGATTATGAGCAGTTCTTC
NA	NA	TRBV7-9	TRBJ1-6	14	CAAGGRSYNSPLHF	TGTGCCGCAGGAGGACGCTCCTATAATTCACCCCTCCACTTT
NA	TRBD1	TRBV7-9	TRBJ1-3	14	CASRLQGSGNTIYF	TGTGCCAGCAGGTTACAGGGGTCTGGAAACACCATATATTTT
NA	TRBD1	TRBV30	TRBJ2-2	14	CAWKRGQEAGELFF	TGTGCCTGGAAGAGGGGGCAGGAGGCCGGGGAGCTGTTTTTT
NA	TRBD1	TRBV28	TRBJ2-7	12	CASRRTGYEQYF	TGTGCCAGCAGGCGGACAGGCTACGAGCAGTACTTC
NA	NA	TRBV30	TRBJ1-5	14	CAWNRGLSNQPQHF	TGTGCCTGGAATCGCGGATTGAGCAATCAGCCCCAGCATTTT
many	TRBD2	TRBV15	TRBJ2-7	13	CATQRGGSYEQYF	TGTGCCACTCAGCGGGGGGGATCCTACGAGCAGTACTTC
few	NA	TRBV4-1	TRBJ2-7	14	CASSQDRGGYEQYF	TGCGCCAGCAGCCAAGATAGGGGGGGGTACGAGCAGTACTTC
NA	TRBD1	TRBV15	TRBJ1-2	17	CATSRARTGRVSYGYTF	TGTGCCACCAGCAGAGCAAGGACAGGGAGGGTGTCCTATGGCTACACCTTC
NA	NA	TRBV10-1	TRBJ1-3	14	CASLNILSGNTIYF	TGCGCCAGCTTAAATATACTATCTGGAAACACCATATATTTT
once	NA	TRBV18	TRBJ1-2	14	CASSGTRENYGYTF	TGTGCCAGCTCAGGAACCAGGGAAAACTATGGCTACACCTTC
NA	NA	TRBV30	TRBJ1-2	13	CAWSVEGGRGYTF	TGTGCCTGGAGTGTAGAGGGGGGGCGAGGCTACACCTTC
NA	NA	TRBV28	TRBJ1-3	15	CASSHLQDPGNTIYF	TGTGCCAGCAGTCATCTTCAGGATCCTGGAAACACCATATATTTT